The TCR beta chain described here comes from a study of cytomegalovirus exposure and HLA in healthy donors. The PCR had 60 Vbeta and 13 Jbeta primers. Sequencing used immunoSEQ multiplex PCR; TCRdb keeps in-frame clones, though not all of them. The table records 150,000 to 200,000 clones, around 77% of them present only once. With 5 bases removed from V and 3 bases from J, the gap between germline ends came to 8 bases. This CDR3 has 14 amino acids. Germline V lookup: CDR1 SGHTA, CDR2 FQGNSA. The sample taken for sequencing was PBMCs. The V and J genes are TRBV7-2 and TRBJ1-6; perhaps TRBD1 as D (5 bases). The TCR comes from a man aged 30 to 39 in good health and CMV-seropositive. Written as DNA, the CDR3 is TGTGCCAGCAGCCTACAGGACTATAATTCACCCCTCCACTTT. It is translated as CASSLQDYNSPLHF.